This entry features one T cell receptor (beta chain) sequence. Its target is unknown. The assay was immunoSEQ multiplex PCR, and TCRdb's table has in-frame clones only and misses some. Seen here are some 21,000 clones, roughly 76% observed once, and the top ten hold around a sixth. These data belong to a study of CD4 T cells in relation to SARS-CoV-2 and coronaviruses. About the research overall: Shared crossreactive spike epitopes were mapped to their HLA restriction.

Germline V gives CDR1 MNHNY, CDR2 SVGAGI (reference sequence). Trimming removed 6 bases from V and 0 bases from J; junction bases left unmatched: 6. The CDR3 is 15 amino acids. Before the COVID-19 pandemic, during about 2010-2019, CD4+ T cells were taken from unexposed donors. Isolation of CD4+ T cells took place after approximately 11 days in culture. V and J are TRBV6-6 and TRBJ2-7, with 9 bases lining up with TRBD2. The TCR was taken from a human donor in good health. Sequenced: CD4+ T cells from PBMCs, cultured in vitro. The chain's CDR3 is CASSLSGGRSYEQYF. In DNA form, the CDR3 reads TGTGCCAGCAGCCTTAGCGGGGGACGCTCCTACGAGCAGTACTTC.